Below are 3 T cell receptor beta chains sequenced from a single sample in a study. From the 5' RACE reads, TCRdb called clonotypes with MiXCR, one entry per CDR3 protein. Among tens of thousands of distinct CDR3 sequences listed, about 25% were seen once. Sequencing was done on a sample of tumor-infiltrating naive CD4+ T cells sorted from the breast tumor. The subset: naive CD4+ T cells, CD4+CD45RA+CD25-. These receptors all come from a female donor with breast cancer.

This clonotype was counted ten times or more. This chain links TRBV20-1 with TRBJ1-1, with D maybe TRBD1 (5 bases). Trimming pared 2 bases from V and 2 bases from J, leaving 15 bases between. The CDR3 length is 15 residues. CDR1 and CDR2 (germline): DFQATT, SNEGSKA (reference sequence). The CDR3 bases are TGCAGTGCTAGACTAACAGGCTACCTTAACACTGAAGCTTTCTTT. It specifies CSARLTGYLNTEAFF.

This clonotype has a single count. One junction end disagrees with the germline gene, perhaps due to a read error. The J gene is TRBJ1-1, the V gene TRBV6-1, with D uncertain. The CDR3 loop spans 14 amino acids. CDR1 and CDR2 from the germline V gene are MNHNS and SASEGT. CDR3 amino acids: CASSARSQNTEAVF. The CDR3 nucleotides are TGTGCCAGCAGTGCTCGTTCACAGAACACTGAAGCTGTCTTT.

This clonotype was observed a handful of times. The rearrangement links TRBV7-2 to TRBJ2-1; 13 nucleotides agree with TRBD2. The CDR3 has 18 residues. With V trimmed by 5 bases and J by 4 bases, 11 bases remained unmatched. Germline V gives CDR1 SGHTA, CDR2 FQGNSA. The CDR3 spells CASSTRTRTSGSYNEQFF. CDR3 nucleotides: TGTGCCAGCAGCACCCGAACCAGGACTAGCGGGAGTTACAATGAGCAGTTCTTC. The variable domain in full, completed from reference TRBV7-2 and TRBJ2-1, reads GAGVSQSPSNKVTEKGKDVELRCDPISGHTALYWYRQSLGQGLEFLIYFQGNSAPDKSGLPSDRFSAERTGGSVSTLTIQRTQQEDSAVYLCASSTRTRTSGSYNEQFFGPGTRLTVL.